Shown below are 7 T cell receptor beta chains from a single sample sequenced in a study of technical replicates of blood from several donors (dated by TCRdb to between 2016 and 2019). The method was the immunoSEQ multiplex PCR assay. In its TCRdb copy, this immuneACCESS table keeps in-frame sequences only and misses some clones. Where compared with another copy, unresolved V genes explain less than half of these, and the others have no known cause. The sample data list around 81,000 clones, and roughly four fifths of these were observed just once. The biggest ten clones account for roughly 3.9% of the sample. Sequenced sample: PBMCs. Receptor source: a human donor in good health. Some clones in this sample may be carry-over from other donors' samples.

This clone was detected many times. This chain joins TRBV30 and TRBJ2-5; 11 nucleotides match TRBD2. Germline loops: CDR1 GTSNPN, CDR2 SVGIG (reference sequence). Trimming cost V 5 bases and J 5 bases; bases outside gene matches: 4. The CDR3 is 13 amino acids. CDR3: CAWGGLAAETQYF. DNA of the CDR3: TGTGCCTGGGGGGGACTAGCGGCCGAGACCCAGTACTTC.

In DNA, the CDR3 is TGTGCCAGCAGTGAAGCGGGGGGGTCTGGACCCTCCAAGCAGTTCTTC. This codes for CASSEAGGSGPSKQFF. The J gene is TRBJ2-1, the V gene TRBV6-1; 7 nucleotides match TRBD2. This CDR3 comprises 16 residues. V dropped 0 bases and J dropped 11; count of bases not matched to a gene: 13. In germline, CDR1 is MNHNS, CDR2 SASEGT.

This chain uses TRBV7-2 with TRBJ2-1; the D gene is possibly TRBD1 (6 bases). This CDR3 contains 14 residues. The V gene lost 4 bases and the J gene lost 7 bases, with 14 bases spanning the gap. The germline gives CDR1 SGHTA, CDR2 FQGNSA. CDR3 residues: CASSSPGHLNEQFF. The CDR3 DNA reads TGTGCCAGCAGCTCCCCGGGACACCTGAATGAGCAGTTCTTC.

The CDR3, as DNA: TGTGCCTCAGCGACTAGCGGGAGAAGCAATGAGCAGTTCTTC. Protein sequence: CASATSGRSNEQFF. V gene TRBV30 combines with J gene TRBJ2-1, with 12 nucleotides matching TRBD2. V lost 7 bases to trimming and J lost 6 bases; unmatched junction nucleotides: 7. Germline CDR1 is GTSNPN and CDR2 is SVGIG (reference sequence). The CDR3 runs 14 residues.

The rearrangement links TRBV7-9 to TRBJ2-1, with D possibly being TRBD2 (6 bases). This CDR3 has 13 amino acids. Trimming pared 7 bases from V and 4 bases from J, leaving 11 bases between. Germline V gene sequence: CDR1 SEHNR, CDR2 FQNEAQ (reference sequence). CDR3 amino acids: CASTGTAYNEQFF. The CDR3 nucleotides read TGTGCCAGCACAGGGACTGCGTACAATGAGCAGTTCTTC.

V gene TRBV7-3 combines with J gene TRBJ2-3; 7 bases agree with TRBD1. CDR3 length: 14 residues. Germline V lookup: CDR1 SGHTA, CDR2 FQGTGA. V lost 7 bases, J lost 4 bases, and 8 bases stayed unmatched. CDR3 sequence reads: CASNIGQDADTQYF. CDR3 DNA sequence: TGTGCCAGCAACATAGGACAGGACGCAGATACGCAGTATTTT.

This clone showed up just a few times. The chain couples TRBV7-3 to TRBJ1-1; no firm D call. V was trimmed by 3 bases and J by 7 bases, leaving 12 bases between them. This CDR3 has 13 residues. Germline values: CDR1 SGHTA, CDR2 FQGTGA. This CDR3 reads CASSFYSGSEAFF. In nucleotides, the CDR3 is TGTGCCAGCAGCTTTTATTCGGGTAGTGAAGCTTTCTTT.